Listed below are T cell receptor beta chains from one sample, sequenced in a study of B cell selection in AIRE deficiency. Repertoires were generated with immunoSEQ multiplex PCR, while TCRdb's copy carries only in-frame clones and drops some. The sample has tens of thousands of clones, 95% to 97% seen once. Sequencing was carried out using CD4+CD127+ conventional T cells sorted from PBMCs. The receptors come from a human donor in good health. CDR3s include the opening cysteine and the closing phenylalanine or tryptophan. A D gene is named only where the DNA matches it firmly. Clone size is shown for a subset of rows, as once, few, many or a class of expanded clone.

V gene	D gene	clone size	J gene	CDR3 DNA	CDR3 protein
TRBV10-2	TRBD1	-	TRBJ2-7	TGCGCCAGCAGCGACAGGGTTAGCTCCTACGAGCAGTACTTC	CASSDRVSSYEQYF
TRBV28	-	-	TRBJ1-4	TGTGCCAGCAGTAGCAGGGGAAGCAGTGAAAAACTGTTTTTT	CASSSRGSSEKLFF
TRBV5-5	-	-	TRBJ2-1	TGTGCCAGCAGCTATGATGCCTACAATGAGCAGTTCTTC	CASSYDAYNEQFF
TRBV25-1	-	-	TRBJ2-1	TGTGCCAGCAGGGACAGTGGGTCCTACAATGAGCAGTTCTTC	CASRDSGSYNEQFF
TRBV30	TRBD2	-	TRBJ2-7	TGTGCCTGGGGACCCGTTTTCCTAGCGGGGGTCAACTACGAGCAGTACTTC	CAWGPVFLAGVNYEQYF
TRBV2	-	-	TRBJ1-3	TGTGCCAGCAGTGCAGGGGCCAGTGGAAACACCATATATTTT	CASSAGASGNTIYF
TRBV18	TRBD1	-	TRBJ1-5	TGTGCCAGCTCACCACGGACAGGCCTTCAGCCCCAGCATTTT	CASSPRTGLQPQHF
TRBV28	-	-	TRBJ1-4	TGTGCCAGCAGGCAGGGCACGGCTAATGAAAAACTGTTTTTT	CASRQGTANEKLFF
TRBV5-1	-	-	TRBJ2-3	TGCGCCAGCAGCTTGGCAGGGCCGGGGGATACGCAGTATTTT	CASSLAGPGDTQYF
TRBV30	-	-	TRBJ1-6	TGTGCCTGGAGTCGGACGGACTATAATTCACCCCTCCACTTT	CAWSRTDYNSPLHF
TRBV6-6	TRBD1	-	TRBJ2-1	TGTGCCAGCAGAGCAACCGGGACAGGGGATGGAAATGAGCAGTTCTTC	CASRATGTGDGNEQFF
TRBV5-5	-	-	TRBJ2-3	TGCGCCAGCAGCCAAGGTGGAGGGGCTCGATCGTATACGCAGTATTTT	CASSQGGGARSYTQYF
TRBV11-2	-	-	TRBJ2-5	TGTGCCAGCAGCTTAGATCCGGGCAGCTCGGGCCGAGAGACCCAGTACTTC	CASSLDPGSSGRETQYF
TRBV5-1	-	-	TRBJ2-1	TGCGCCAGCAGCTTGGTCGCCGTGAGCTCCTACAATGAGCAGTTCTTC	CASSLVAVSSYNEQFF
TRBV9	-	-	TRBJ2-1	TGTGCCAGCAGCGTAGACTGGGGCGGCTACAATGAGCAGTTCTTC	CASSVDWGGYNEQFF
TRBV2	-	-	TRBJ2-2	TGTGCCAGCAGTGAAGCGCTTCCTAGTCCAGGGATCAACACCGGGGAGCTGTTTTTT	CASSEALPSPGINTGELFF
TRBV10-3	-	once	TRBJ1-1	TGTGCCATCAGCCTAGGGGCCCCGAACACTGAAGCTTTCTTT	CAISLGAPNTEAFF
TRBV6-1	-	-	TRBJ1-2	TGTGCCAGCAGTGAAGCGCAGGCAGGGAGAAATGGCTACACCTTC	CASSEAQAGRNGYTF
TRBV4-3	-	-	TRBJ2-2	TGCGCCAGCAGCCAAGTATCTGGGCAGGGGTTAGACACCGGGGAGCTGTTTTTT	CASSQVSGQGLDTGELFF
TRBV30	TRBD1	-	TRBJ1-5	TGTGCCTGGAGTCGCGACAGGGGCCTTTTTGGGGTTCAGCCCCAGCATTTT	CAWSRDRGLFGVQPQHF
TRBV6-1	TRBD2	-	TRBJ2-5	TGTGCCAGCAGCGTAGCGGGAAAGACTCAAGAGACCCAGTACTTC	CASSVAGKTQETQYF
TRBV6-1	-	-	TRBJ1-3	TGTGCCAGCGGTGGGAGGACAGCTATTAGGGACACCATATATTTT	CASGGRTAIRDTIYF
TRBV19	TRBD2	-	TRBJ2-1	TGTGCCAGTAGTAAGCGGGGGGACCTATACAATGAGCAGTTCTTC	CASSKRGDLYNEQFF
TRBV5-8	TRBD1	-	TRBJ1-2	TGTGCCAGCAGCTTGGAATACAGGGGCTATGGCTACACCTTC	CASSLEYRGYGYTF
TRBV7-9	TRBD1	-	TRBJ1-1	TGTGCCAGCAGCCGGGGACAGGGGAGTGTGGGGGACACTGAAGCTTTCTTT	CASSRGQGSVGDTEAFF
TRBV27	-	-	TRBJ2-2	TGTGCCAGCAGTTGGGGGCAGGGCGGGGAGCTGTTTTTT	CASSWGQGGELFF
TRBV29-1	-	once	TRBJ2-2	TGCAGCAAAAAAGAGGAAGGGACCGGGGAGCTGTTTTTT	CSKKEEGTGELFF
TRBV19	-	-	TRBJ1-5	TGTGCCAGTAGTACGGTTGGACAGCCCCAGCATTTT	CASSTVGQPQHF
TRBV5-1	-	once	TRBJ1-5	TGCGCCAGCAGCTTGGCTTTGGGGCGGAGGAGGGAATATAGCAATCAGCCCAAGCATTTT	CASSLALGRRREYSNQPKHF
TRBV6-1	-	-	TRBJ1-3	TGTGCCAGCATCAAGGTCCTTATGGTCCACACCATATATTTT	CASIKVLMVHTIYF
TRBV2	-	-	TRBJ1-3	TGTGCCAGCAGTGGGCAGGGTCCTGGAAACACCATATATTTT	CASSGQGPGNTIYF
TRBV6-5	TRBD1	-	TRBJ1-1	TGTGCCAGCAGTTCGGGACAGGGGTCTGAAGCTTTCTTT	CASSSGQGSEAFF
TRBV5-4	-	-	TRBJ2-3	TGTGCCAGCAGCCCCGGGACCGTAAGGAAAACAGATACGCAGTATTTT	CASSPGTVRKTDTQYF
TRBV10-1	-	few	TRBJ1-6	TGCGCCAGCAATACGAGGGTTGGCTCACCCCTCCACTTT	CASNTRVGSPLHF
TRBV2	TRBD1	-	TRBJ2-3	TGTGCCAGCAGTCCGGACAGGGGAACAGATACGCAGTATTTT	CASSPDRGTDTQYF
TRBV28	-	-	TRBJ1-5	TGTGCCAGCAGTTTATGGGGAGTTCGGGTTCATCAGCCCCAGCATTTT	CASSLWGVRVHQPQHF
TRBV2	-	-	TRBJ2-1	TGTGCCAGCAGTGAAGTTGGGGGTCCCTACAATGAGCAGTTCTTC	CASSEVGGPYNEQFF
TRBV5-5	TRBD1	once	TRBJ2-2	TGTGCCAGCAGCCGCCCTTCCGGGACAGGGGCGGTAGAGACCGGGGAGCTGTTTTTT	CASSRPSGTGAVETGELFF
TRBV9	-	-	TRBJ2-1	TGTGCCAGCAGCGTAGAGGCGGTCAGACTCTCCTACAATGAGCAGTTCTTC	CASSVEAVRLSYNEQFF
TRBV2	TRBD1	-	TRBJ2-7	TGTGCCAGCAGGATGACAGGGGGTCCCAACGAGCAGTACTTC	CASRMTGGPNEQYF
TRBV7-9	-	-	TRBJ2-2	TGTGCCAGCAGTCCTACCCGGGGTACCGGGGAGCTGTTTTTT	CASSPTRGTGELFF
TRBV6-4	-	-	TRBJ2-1	TGTGCCAGCAGTGCGGCAGGGTCATTAGTCAATGAGCAGTTCTTC	CASSAAGSLVNEQFF
TRBV2	-	-	TRBJ1-5	TGTGCCAGCCAGGCGGGCGGCTATAGCAATCAGCCCCAGCATTTT	CASQAGGYSNQPQHF
TRBV7-9	TRBD1	-	TRBJ1-2	TGTGCCAGCAGCCCGTCGGACAGGGGCCAGTATGGCTACACCTTC	CASSPSDRGQYGYTF
TRBV6-5	TRBD1	-	TRBJ2-1	TGTGCCAGCAGTTTGGTACAGGGGGTAAATGAGCAGTTCTTC	CASSLVQGVNEQFF
TRBV27	-	-	TRBJ1-1	TGTGCCAGCAGGGGCAGCCAATGGCGGGCTGAAGCTTTCTTT	CASRGSQWRAEAFF
TRBV30	-	-	TRBJ2-1	TGTGCCTGGATAAGGACAGTTAGCTCCTACAATGAGCAGTTCTTC	CAWIRTVSSYNEQFF
TRBV5-1	TRBD1	-	TRBJ1-3	TGCGCCAGCAGCTTGGTAGGACAGGGGAGCTCTGGAAACACCATATATTTT	CASSLVGQGSSGNTIYF
TRBV28	-	-	TRBJ1-4	TGTGCCAGCAGATTACCGGGACTTGAAAAACTGTTTTTT	CASRLPGLEKLFF
TRBV30	-	-	TRBJ1-5	TGTGCCTGGAGTGACGGTATGGATCAGCCCCAGCATTTT	CAWSDGMDQPQHF
TRBV5-6	-	-	TRBJ2-3	TGTGCCAGCAGCTCGCTGACGAGGGGGACAGATACGCAGTATTTT	CASSSLTRGTDTQYF
TRBV7-9	-	-	TRBJ1-3	TGTGCCAGCAGCTTAGTGGCCCTCTCTGGAAACACCATATATTTT	CASSLVALSGNTIYF
TRBV19	-	-	TRBJ1-5	TGTGCCAGTAGTAGAAGACCCGGCACGTTCCAGCCCCAGCATTTT	CASSRRPGTFQPQHF
TRBV7-2	TRBD1	-	TRBJ1-2	TGTGCCAGCATCCCGGGACAGGGGGCGTATGGCTACACCTTC	CASIPGQGAYGYTF
TRBV18	-	-	TRBJ2-6	TGTGCCAGCTCACCACTGATGGGGGCCGAGGGGGCCAACGTCCTGACTTTC	CASSPLMGAEGANVLTF
TRBV5-1	TRBD2	-	TRBJ2-1	TGCGCCAGCAGCTTGGGACTAGCGGGGAACTACAATGAGCAGTTCTTC	CASSLGLAGNYNEQFF
TRBV6-5	-	-	TRBJ1-1	TGTGCCAGCAGTAGAACCAGGGACACTGAAGCTTTCTTT	CASSRTRDTEAFF